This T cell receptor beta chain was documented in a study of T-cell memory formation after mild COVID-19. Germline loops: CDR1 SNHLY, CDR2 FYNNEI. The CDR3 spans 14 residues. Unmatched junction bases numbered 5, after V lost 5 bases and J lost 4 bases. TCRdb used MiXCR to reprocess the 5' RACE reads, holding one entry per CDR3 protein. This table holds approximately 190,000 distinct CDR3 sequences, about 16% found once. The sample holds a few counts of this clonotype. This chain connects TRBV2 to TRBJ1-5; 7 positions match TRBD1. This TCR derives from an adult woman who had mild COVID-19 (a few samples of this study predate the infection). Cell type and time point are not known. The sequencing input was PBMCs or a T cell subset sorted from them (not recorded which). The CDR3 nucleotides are TGTGCCAGCAGTAGCCGGGACAGAAATCAGCCCCAGCATTTT. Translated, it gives CASSSRDRNQPQHF.